This is a list of T cell receptor beta chains from one sample in a study of T cell responses to AZD1222 COVID-19 vaccine. Repertoires were generated with immunoSEQ multiplex PCR, while TCRdb's copy carries only in-frame clones and drops some. The sample has 130,000 or so clones, roughly 89% seen once. Sequenced material: peripheral blood, taken on day 0 of AZD1222 vaccination. These receptors were collected from an adult in good health. CDR3s include the opening cysteine and the closing phenylalanine or tryptophan. D genes are given only for firm matches. Not every row has a clone size; where given, it reads once, few, many or a size class.

V gene	clone size	D gene	J gene	CDR3 DNA	CDR3 protein
TRBV7-9	.	TRBD2	TRBJ2-7	TGTGCCAGCAGCTCAGGAGCGGGGGAGAGCTCCTACGAGCAGTACTTC	CASSSGAGESSYEQYF
TRBV15	.	.	TRBJ1-3	TGTGCCACCAGCAGAGGGCCGGCCACCATATATTTT	CATSRGPATIYF
TRBV6-5	.	TRBD1	TRBJ2-7	TGTGCCAGCAAGCAGGGGGTCTACGAGCAGTACTTC	CASKQGVYEQYF
TRBV30	.	TRBD2	TRBJ2-1	TGTGCCTGGAGTATCCTGACTAGCGGGGGGTGGGCAAACTCCTACAATGAGCAGTTCTTC	CAWSILTSGGWANSYNEQFF
TRBV7-9	.	.	TRBJ2-3	TGTGCCAGCAGCCCCCCGGGAAGGGACGCAGATACGCAGTATTTT	CASSPPGRDADTQYF
TRBV5-4	.	TRBD2	TRBJ2-7	TGTGCCAGCAGCTTCGGGACTAGCGGGGGGCTCGAGCAGTACTTC	CASSFGTSGGLEQYF
TRBV2	few	TRBD2	TRBJ2-3	TGTGCCAGCAGTGAACGTGGGCGGGAGAGCACAGATACGCAGTATTTT	CASSERGRESTDTQYF
TRBV19	.	TRBD1	TRBJ1-5	TGTGCCAGTAGCCAGGGGGACTATAGCAATCAGCCCCAGCATTTT	CASSQGDYSNQPQHF
TRBV6-5	.	.	TRBJ1-2	TGTGCCAGCAGCCCAATGACAGACTTCTATGGCTACACCTTC	CASSPMTDFYGYTF
TRBV19	.	TRBD1	TRBJ2-2	TGTGCCAGTACCCCAGGGGGCTGGACGACCAACACCGGGGAGCTGTTTTTT	CASTPGGWTTNTGELFF
TRBV4-3	.	.	TRBJ2-3	TGCGCCAGCAGCCAGGTTCTACGAGATACGCAGTATTTT	CASSQVLRDTQYF
TRBV4-2	.	TRBD2	TRBJ2-3	TGTGCCAGCAGCCAAGTGGAGGGAGGGTTGCTTTTCGACCCTAGCACAGATACGCAGTATTTT	CASSQVEGGLLFDPSTDTQYF
TRBV6-1	once	.	TRBJ1-6	TGTGCCAGCAGTGAAGTGGGACTGAATTCACCCCTCCACTTT	CASSEVGLNSPLHF
TRBV7-8	once	.	TRBJ1-2	TGTGCCAGCAGCCAATCCAATCAGGGGTTGGTCTACACCTTC	CASSQSNQGLVYTF
TRBV20-1	.	.	TRBJ1-1	TGCAGTGCTAGTCGGGGATATGGGAACACTGAAGCTTTCTTT	CSASRGYGNTEAFF
TRBV6-5	.	.	TRBJ2-3	TGTGCCAGCAGTCGGACGTCTAGCACAGATACGCAGTATTTT	CASSRTSSTDTQYF
TRBV11-2	few	TRBD2	TRBJ2-3	TGTGCCAGCAGCTTCAGGACTAGCGTCTCCACAGATACGCAGTATTTT	CASSFRTSVSTDTQYF
TRBV2	.	TRBD2	TRBJ2-3	TGTGCCACCCAACCACTAGCGGGGCACACAGATACGCAGTATTTT	CATQPLAGHTDTQYF
TRBV19	few	.	TRBJ1-5	TGTGCCAGTAGTACCGGACAGAATAGCAATCAGCCCCAGCATTTT	CASSTGQNSNQPQHF
TRBV25-1	once	.	TRBJ2-6	TGTGCCAGCAGTGAATACGATGGGTTCTCTGGGGCCAACGTCCTGACTTTC	CASSEYDGFSGANVLTF
TRBV18	.	.	TRBJ1-1	TGTGCCAGCTCACCCCCCACCGACAGCGAAGCTTTCTTT	CASSPPTDSEAFF
TRBV27	.	.	TRBJ2-1	TGTGCCAGCAGTTCCTCCAGGGCGGACTTCTCCTACAATGAGCAGTTCTTC	CASSSSRADFSYNEQFF
TRBV7-2	.	.	TRBJ1-2	TGTGCCAGCAGCTTAGGTAGATCCAGCAACTATGGCTACACCTTC	CASSLGRSSNYGYTF
TRBV7-9	.	.	TRBJ1-1	TGTGCCAGCAGCTTAACTGAAGGTGGGGGAGAAGCTTTCTTT	CASSLTEGGGEAFF